This TCR beta chain came from a study of HIV-infected patients and healthy controls. The CDR3 length is 13 residues. Germline assignment: CDR1 SGDLS and CDR2 YYNGEE. Trimming took 4 bases from V and 5 from J, leaving 7 bases between them. Details on this clonotype: The antigen remains undetermined.

Findings of the study overall: Untreated HIV+ repertoires had roughly threefold fewer distinct CDR3s and lower Shannon diversity than healthy controls. The study did not determine the donors' HLA types. Healthy controls shared more CDR3 sequences between individuals than HIV-infected patients did.

All unsorted peripheral T cells were captured because whole blood was used without fractionation. cDNA was made from around 0.45 ug RNA using alpha and beta constant primers. Each of the alpha and beta chains got its own library through chain-specific third strand synthesis with indices. Ligation attached cDNA to a 5' RACE adapter that carried a random hexamer and SP2 site. TCRdb reprocessed the 5' RACE reads via MiXCR and lists one record per CDR3 protein. The sample yields around 16,000 distinct CDR3 sequences, more than 7.5% seen once. Input material: blood. The source is an adult in good health. V usage is TRBV9 and J usage is TRBJ1-6, with unresolved D. CDR3 amino acids: CASSLEDNSPLHF. In DNA, the CDR3 is TGTGCCAGCAGCCTGGAAGATAATTCACCCCTCCACTTT.